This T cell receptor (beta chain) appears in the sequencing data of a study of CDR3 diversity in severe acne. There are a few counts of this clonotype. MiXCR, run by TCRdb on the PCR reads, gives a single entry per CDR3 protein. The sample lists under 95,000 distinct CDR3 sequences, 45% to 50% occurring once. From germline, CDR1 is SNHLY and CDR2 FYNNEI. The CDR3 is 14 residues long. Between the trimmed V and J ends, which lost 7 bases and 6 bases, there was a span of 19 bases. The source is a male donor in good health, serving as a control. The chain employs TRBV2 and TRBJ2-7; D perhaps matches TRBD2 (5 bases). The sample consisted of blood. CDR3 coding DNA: TGTGCCAGCATGTTCCGGGAAAGTCTGGGCGAGCAGTACTTC. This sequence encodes CASMFRESLGEQYF.